Described below is a single T cell receptor (beta chain) sequence and its context. What it binds is unknown. This specimen comes from a study of cytomegalovirus exposure and HLA in healthy donors. Study findings and constraints: Analyzed later, association rates of TCRs varied across HLA loci, with DRB1 most and HLA-C fewest.

PCR primers comprised 60 Vbeta and 13 Jbeta primers. Profiled with immunoSEQ multiplex PCR; TCRdb holds only in-frame clones, not every one. The sample has 150,000 to 250,000 clones. CDR3 length: 14 residues. The V gene end was trimmed by 6 bases and the J gene end by 0 bases; junction bases not matched to a gene: 2. In germline, CDR1 is MNHEY, CDR2 SMNVEV (reference sequence). The TCR originated in a boy younger than 18 in good health and CMV-seronegative. The chain joins TRBV27 to TRBJ2-3; 8 bases align to TRBD2. Material: PBMCs. The CDR3 DNA follows: TGTGCCAGCAGATTAGCGGGGAGCACAGATACGCAGTATTTT. As protein: CASRLAGSTDTQYF.